A single sample is the source of the 24 T cell receptor beta chains below, sequenced in a study of beta chain features in type 1 diabetes. Reverse transcribing all isolated RNA meant expressed TCRB transcripts were sequenced. TCRdb's table, derived via immunoSEQ multiplex PCR, lists solely in-frame clones and lacks some. This table holds almost 250,000 clones, roughly an eighth found once. The source material was naive CD4+ T cells from blood. All receptors come from a woman between 40 and 55 years old in good health.

The rearrangement links TRBV2 to TRBJ1-4, with D uncertain. Germline V lookup: CDR1 SNHLY, CDR2 FYNNEI. This CDR3 comprises 15 residues. V was shortened by 4 bases and J by 7 bases, with 16 bases between the two germline ends. The CDR3 DNA sequence: TGTGCCAGCAGTGTTGATCGGAGGTTAAGTGAAAAACTGTTTTTT. Its protein product is CASSVDRRLSEKLFF.

This clone was found a few times. V and J are TRBV11-3 and TRBJ1-2; TRBD1 agrees at 9 bases. Unmatched junction bases numbered 6, after V lost 3 bases and J lost 4 bases. Germline CDR1 and CDR2: SGHNT and YENEEA. This CDR3 comprises 15 residues. CDR3 nucleotides: TGTGCCAGCAGCTTCCGGGACAGGGAACGCTATGGCTACACCTTC. This sequence encodes CASSFRDRERYGYTF.

The rearrangement links TRBV2 to TRBJ1-1; 8 nucleotides match TRBD1. J gave up 4 bases and V 6 bases, and 13 bases lay outside the gene matches. CDR1 and CDR2 from the germline V gene are SNHLY and FYNNEI. This CDR3 comprises 16 residues. CDR3 nucleotide sequence: TGTGCCAGCAGACGAACAGGGGGGGACATTGGCACTGAAGCTTTCTTT. Translated, it gives CASRRTGGDIGTEAFF.

This clone was counted only a few times. The J gene is TRBJ2-7, the V gene TRBV10-3; TRBD1 agrees at 10 bases. V trimming: 6 bases; J trimming: 3 bases; junction bases outside the gene matches: 2. Germline CDR1 and CDR2: ENHRY and SYGVKD. This CDR3 comprises 13 residues. This CDR3 reads CAISGTGDYEQYF. The CDR3 coding sequence is TGTGCCATCAGCGGGACAGGGGACTACGAGCAGTACTTC.

This chain joins TRBV7-2 and TRBJ1-6; 7 bases are shared with TRBD1. V lost 4 bases, J lost 7 bases, and 4 bases stayed unmatched. The CDR3 is made up of 14 amino acids. CDR1 is SGHTA and CDR2 is FQGNSA in the germline V gene. CDR3 nucleotide sequence: TGTGCCAGCAGCTCGCGACAGGGAAATTCACCCCTCCACTTT. Translating it yields CASSSRQGNSPLHF.

The chain is built from TRBV5-4 and TRBJ1-1; D remains unclear. CDR1 is SGHNT and CDR2 is YYREEE in the germline V gene (reference sequence). The CDR3 has 15 amino acids. V was cut by 5 bases and J by 6 bases, with 20 bases left in between. CDR3 coding DNA: TGTGCCAGCAGTCATCCAGACGGGGAGTTCGCTGAAGCTTTCTTT. This encodes CASSHPDGEFAEAFF. Complete variable domain (other parts from reference TRBV5-4 and TRBJ1-1): ETGVTQSPTHLIKTRGQQVTLRCSSQSGHNTVSWYQQALGQGPQFIFQYYREEENGRGNFPPRFSGLQFPNYSSELNVNALELDDSALYLCASSHPDGEFAEAFFGQGTRLTVV.

This chain joins TRBV5-1 and TRBJ2-7, with a weak D call TRBD1 (6 bases). V lost 4 bases to trimming and J lost 3 bases, with 11 bases between them. The germline V gene encodes CDR1 SGHRS and CDR2 YFSETQ. CDR3 length: 13 amino acids. CDR3 in amino acids: CASSPGQYYEQYF. As DNA, the CDR3 is TGCGCCAGCAGCCCTGGACAGTACTACGAGCAGTACTTC.

This chain connects TRBV4-1 to TRBJ1-1; TRBD1 is a possible D gene (6 bases). The CDR3 length is 13 residues. V was shortened by 0 bases and J by 8 bases, with 10 bases between the two germline ends. Germline V gives CDR1 MGHRA, CDR2 YSYEKL. CDR3 in DNA: TGCGCCAGCAGCCAAGATCACAGGGTAGAAGCTTTCTTT. Protein: CASSQDHRVEAFF.

The table lists this clone with a few counts. The chain is built from TRBV2 and TRBJ2-7; possible D gene TRBD1, 7 bases. CDR1 SNHLY and CDR2 FYNNEI come from the germline V gene. This CDR3 is built from 14 residues. The V end was cut by 5 bases, the J end by 2 bases, with 13 bases between. The DNA for the CDR3 is TGTGCCAGCAGTCTACAGGGGACTCCCTACGAGCAGTACTTC. It specifies CASSLQGTPYEQYF.

This clone was recorded a few times. V gene TRBV10-1 combines with J gene TRBJ2-3, with D possibly being TRBD2 (5 bases). The CDR3 consists of 14 residues. V lost 5 bases, J lost 0 bases, and 9 bases lay in between. CDR1 and CDR2 (germline): WNHNN, SYGVQD (reference sequence). CDR3 sequence: CASSRTPSTDTQYF. As DNA, the CDR3 is TGCGCCAGCAGTCGGACTCCTAGCACAGATACGCAGTATTTT.

This clone has only a few counts. V gene TRBV15 combines with J gene TRBJ2-1, with 7 bases identical to TRBD2. Germline CDR1 and CDR2: LNHNV and YYDKDF (reference sequence). This CDR3 contains 12 residues. CDR3 bases: TGTGCTGCCGGGACTAAGGCTAATGAGCAGTTCTTC. Translation: CAAGTKANEQFF.

In its sample, this clone was seen a few times. The genes are TRBV6-5 and TRBJ1-4; unclear D gene. Trimming took 8 bases from V and 5 from J, leaving 18 bases between them. CDR1 is MNHEY and CDR2 is SVGAGI in the germline V gene. The CDR3 totals 15 residues. CDR3 residues: CASFWFQTGNEKLFF. The CDR3 DNA reads TGTGCCAGCTTTTGGTTTCAGACTGGGAATGAAAAACTGTTTTTT.

This clone was detected a few times. The chain joins TRBV21-1 to TRBJ2-4; the D call of TRBD1 is as the table states it, not checked on the DNA. TRBV21-1 is termed a pseudogene. The length of the CDR3 is 17 residues. CDR3 sequence: CASSKATGVGAKNIQYF. The CDR3 coding sequence is TGTGCCAGCAGCAAAGCAACAGGGGTCGGGGCCAAAAACATTCAGTACTTC.

This chain uses TRBV7-2 with TRBJ1-2, with TRBD1 identical over 8 bases. CDR1 is SGHTA, CDR2 FQGNSA, per germline. V dropped 5 bases and J dropped 5; count of bases not matched to a gene: 4. The length of the CDR3 is 13 residues. CDR3 bases: TGTGCCAGCAGCCCGGACAGGGCTTATGGCTACACCTTC. This gives the protein CASSPDRAYGYTF.

In its sample, this clone was seen a few times. The rearrangement uses TRBV2 and TRBJ1-4, with no clear D. V lost 4 bases and J lost 8, with 11 bases in between. Germline assignment: CDR1 SNHLY and CDR2 FYNNEI. The CDR3 totals 13 residues. In DNA, the CDR3 is TGTGCCAGCAGTGTCACCAGACTCGAAAAACTGTTTTTT. Translating it yields CASSVTRLEKLFF.

This clone has just a few counts. The chain carries TRBV7-9 and TRBJ1-1, with a possible D match to TRBD1 (6 bases). The germline gives CDR1 SEHNR, CDR2 FQNEAQ (reference sequence). Trimming left V 0 bases short and J 8 bases short, with 16 bases between. The CDR3 runs 15 residues. CDR3 protein: CASSLATGIRGEAFF. CDR3 nucleotide sequence: TGTGCCAGCAGCTTAGCAACAGGGATCCGGGGAGAAGCTTTCTTT. Based on the CDR3 plus reference TRBV7-9 and TRBJ1-1, the full variable domain is DTGVSQNPRHKITKRGQNVTFRCDPISEHNRLYWYRQTLGQGPEFLTYFQNEAQLEKSRLLSDRFSAERPKGSFSTLEIQRTEQGDSAMYLCASSLATGIRGEAFFGQGTRLTVV.

With respect to this clone: Other nucleotide sequences from this sample produce the same CDR3. J is TRBJ2-5 and V is TRBV6-5; 7 bases line up with TRBD2. With 5 bases clipped from V and 1 base from J, the junction kept 4 bases outside the gene matches. Germline V CDR1 and CDR2: MNHEY, SVGAGI. The CDR3 consists of 14 residues. The CDR3 here is CASSRSGGQETQYF. The CDR3 coding sequence is TGTGCCAGCAGTCGCTCGGGAGGCCAAGAGACCCAGTACTTC.

The table lists this clone with a few counts. The chain joins TRBV5-4 to TRBJ2-1; TRBD2 aligns across 11 bases. V lost 4 bases to trimming and J lost 4 bases; unmatched junction nucleotides: 4. This CDR3 spans 15 amino acids. Germline V gene sequence: CDR1 SGHNT, CDR2 YYREEE (reference sequence). The CDR3, as DNA: TGTGCCAGCAGCCTGGGACTAGCGGCTTACAATGAGCAGTTCTTC. Translated, it gives CASSLGLAAYNEQFF.

Turning to this clone: One end of the junction is discordant with germline, which a read error may explain. The chain carries TRBV7-7 and TRBJ2-3; a possible D gene is TRBD2 (5 bases). Germline V CDR1 and CDR2: SSHAT, FNYEAQ (reference sequence). The CDR3 totals 14 residues. The CDR3 here is CASSSRLRPGTQYF. DNA for the CDR3: TGTGCTAGCAGCTCCCGCCTACGCCCGGGGACGCAGTATTTT.

This clone was seen only a few times. The chain carries TRBV9 and TRBJ2-1; possible D gene TRBD2, 5 bases. V dropped 0 bases and J dropped 9 bases, with 16 bases sitting between them. Germline V lookup: CDR1 SGDLS, CDR2 YYNGEE. CDR3 length equals 15 residues. CDR3 sequence: CASSVELVDWSEQFF. The CDR3, as DNA: TGTGCCAGCAGCGTAGAACTAGTCGATTGGTCTGAGCAGTTCTTC.

The rearrangement links TRBV11-1 to TRBJ1-1; D unclear. Trimming took off 5 bases at V and 1 base at J, with 8 bases between the two ends. Germline V gene sequence: CDR1 SGHAT, CDR2 FQDESV (reference sequence). CDR3 size: 13 residues. The CDR3 is CASSRTENTEAFF. Here the CDR3 DNA reads TGTGCCAGCAGCAGAACAGAGAACACTGAAGCTTTCTTT. The whole variable domain, remainder taken from reference TRBV11-1 and TRBJ1-1, is EAEVAQSPRYKITEKSQAVAFWCDPISGHATLYWYRQILGQGPELLVQFQDESVVDDSQLPKDRFSAERLKGVDSTLKIQPAELGDSAMYLCASSRTENTEAFFGQGTRLTVV.

The V and J genes are TRBV19 and TRBJ1-6; maybe TRBD1 (6 bases). Trimming stripped 6 bases from V and 6 bases from J, with 6 bases between. Per germline, CDR1 LNHDA and CDR2 SQIVND (reference sequence). CDR3 length: 12 amino acids. In nucleotides, the CDR3 is TGTGCCAGTAGGGGGGCTAATTCACCCCTCCACTTT. The encoded protein is CASRGANSPLHF.

The table lists this clone with a few counts. V is TRBV9 and J is TRBJ2-6; 9 bases fit TRBD1. With 3 bases clipped from V and 0 bases from J, the junction kept 4 bases outside the gene matches. From germline, CDR1 is SGDLS and CDR2 YYNGEE. The CDR3 spans 17 residues. The CDR3 reads CASSAGTGHSGANVLTF. The CDR3 region has the DNA TGTGCCAGCAGCGCCGGGACAGGGCACTCTGGGGCCAACGTCCTGACTTTC.

The CDR3 coding sequence is TGTGCCAGCATCCTTCAGGTGAACACCGGGGAGCTGTTTTTT. Its protein is CASILQVNTGELFF. V gene TRBV2 combines with J gene TRBJ2-2; unclear D gene. The CDR3 covers 14 residues. Germline CDR1 reads SNHLY; CDR2 reads FYNNEI. V shed 7 bases and J shed 1 base, with 10 bases lying between them.